Presented here are 21 T cell receptor beta chains from one specimen sequenced in a study of Ad26.COV2.S vaccination and SARS-CoV-2 variants. Treatment defined: roughly 19 received Ad26.COV2.S at low or high dose, single or two shots; about 5 received placebo; per-sample allocation not given. Sampling took place 63 days after the first vaccine or placebo injection. The protocol was immunoSEQ multiplex PCR, while the TCRdb copy is restricted to in-frame clones and leaves out a portion. The sample consists of some 250,000 clones, roughly 90% of them appearing once. The specimen comprised peripheral blood, sampled in a trial of Ad26.COV2.S vaccine versus placebo. These receptors all stem from a person aged 18-60 years who received the Ad26.COV2.S COVID-19 vaccine or a placebo.

This chain joins TRBV6-4 and TRBJ2-2; D gene unclear. The CDR3 is 14 amino acids. Trimming removed 4 bases from V and 6 bases from J, with 12 bases in between. Per germline, CDR1 MRHNA and CDR2 SNTAGT. The DNA of the CDR3 is TGTGCCAGCAGTGTATTCTGGGCGGCCGGGGAGCTGTTTTTT. Amino acid sequence: CASSVFWAAGELFF.

The gene calls are TRBV5-1 and TRBJ1-1, with D tentatively TRBD1 (6 bases). V was cut by 0 bases and J by 1 base, with 13 bases left in between. This CDR3 comprises 16 residues. CDR1 is SGHRS and CDR2 is YFSETQ in the germline V gene. CDR3 DNA: TGCGCCAGCAGCTTGGACAGTCAGGGGCGGAACACTGAAGCTTTCTTT. Translating it yields CASSLDSQGRNTEAFF.

The chain uses TRBV27 and TRBJ2-7; 13 nucleotides align to TRBD2. This CDR3 region has 19 residues. Trimming took 3 bases from V and 0 from J; bases not matched to a gene: 11. Germline loops: CDR1 MNHEY, CDR2 SMNVEV (reference sequence). The CDR3 spells CASSLKGLAGLRSSYEQYF. The CDR3 nucleotides are TGTGCCAGCAGTTTGAAGGGACTAGCGGGGCTCAGGAGCTCCTACGAGCAGTACTTC.

V and J are TRBV6-4 and TRBJ2-3; perhaps TRBD2 as D (7 bases). This CDR3 is built from 17 residues. Trimming stripped 2 bases from V and 0 bases from J, with 15 bases between. CDR1 is MRHNA, CDR2 SNTAGT, per germline. The CDR3: CASSDGEGGGSTDTQYF. The CDR3 nucleotides read TGTGCCAGCAGTGACGGAGAGGGGGGGGGAAGCACAGATACGCAGTATTTT.

This chain connects TRBV6-2 or TRBV6-3 to TRBJ2-2; no definite D call. CDR1 MNHEY and CDR2 SVGEGT come from the germline V gene. The V end was cut by 3 bases, the J end by 4 bases, with 12 bases between. There are 15 residues in the CDR3. CDR3 bases: TGTGCCAGCAGTTATGAGAAAGTGATCACCGGGGAGCTGTTTTTT. This encodes CASSYEKVITGELFF.

The rearrangement links TRBV7-2 to TRBJ2-7; 10 bases are shared with TRBD2. V was clipped by 1 base and J by 6 bases; unmatched bases: 12. The CDR3 sequence is 17 residues long. Germline-derived CDR1 and CDR2 are SGHTA and FQGNSA. The CDR3 coding sequence is TGTGCCAGCAGCTTAGGGCTAGCGGGAGTAAAGAGCGGCGAGCAGTACTTC. Translation gives CASSLGLAGVKSGEQYF.

CDR3 in amino acids: CATSRDRIGGANYGYTF. Written as DNA, the CDR3 is TGTGCCACCAGCAGAGATCGCATTGGGGGAGCTAACTATGGCTACACCTTC. The chain links TRBV15 to TRBJ1-2, with D possibly TRBD1 on 5 matching bases. The CDR3 totals 17 residues. The V end lost 0 bases, the J end lost 0 bases, and 14 bases lay between the germline ends. CDR1 and CDR2 (germline): LNHNV, YYDKDF (reference sequence).

CDR3 coding DNA: TGTGCCACCAGTGAAAGGGGGAGGAATTCACCCCTCCACTTT. Its protein product is CATSERGRNSPLHF. The chain employs TRBV24-1 and TRBJ1-6, with D perhaps matching TRBD1 (6 bases). The ends were cut back, 4 bases at V and 7 bases at J, with 10 bases in the middle. The CDR3 has 14 residues. CDR1 is KGHDR, CDR2 SFDVKD, per germline.

The rearrangement uses TRBV7-9 and TRBJ2-3, with D hard to call. Germline CDR1 SEHNR, CDR2 FQNEAQ (reference sequence). CDR3 size: 10 residues. V lost 11 bases to trimming and J lost 6 bases, with 9 bases between them. The CDR3 region is CALPQDTQYF. The CDR3 nucleotides are TGTGCCCTTCCCCAGGATACGCAGTATTTT.

The chain recombines TRBV10-3 with TRBJ2-1; 7 bases map to TRBD2. Germline assignment: CDR1 ENHRY and CDR2 SYGVKD. The CDR3 contains 16 residues. V shed 0 bases, J shed 5 bases, and the junction held 7 bases outside the gene matches. In nucleotides, the CDR3 is TGTGCCATCAGTGAGTCTGTGGGGACTACGAACAATGAGCAGTTCTTC. Protein product: CAISESVGTTNNEQFF.

V and J are TRBV4-3 and TRBJ2-1, with D possibly called TRBD1 or TRBD2 (5 bases each). Germline CDR1 LGHNA, CDR2 YSLEER. V was trimmed by 0 bases and J by 7 bases, leaving 19 bases between them. This CDR3 has 17 residues. CDR3 nucleotides: TGCGCCAGCAGCCAAGATTCCGGGGCCGGTAGTAAGAATGAGCAGTTCTTC. Protein product: CASSQDSGAGSKNEQFF.

The J gene is TRBJ2-1, the V gene TRBV28, with 9 bases aligning to TRBD1. The CDR3 runs 16 residues. V gave up 6 bases and J gave up 0 bases; unmatched junction bases: 6. Germline loops: CDR1 MDHEN, CDR2 SYDVKM. In DNA form, the CDR3 reads TGTGCCAGCAGCAGCGGACAGGGGAGCTCCTACAATGAGCAGTTCTTC. This codes for CASSSGQGSSYNEQFF. The full variable domain, in which reference TRBV28 and TRBJ2-1 provide the parts outside the CDR3, is DVKVTQSSRYLVKRTGEKVFLECVQDMDHENMFWYRQDPGLGLRLIYFSYDVKMKEKGDIPEGYSVSREKKERFSLILESASTNQTSMYLCASSSGQGSSYNEQFFGPGTRLTVL.

V and J are TRBV2 and TRBJ2-7; the match to TRBD2 covers 9 bases. J was trimmed by 0 bases and V by 4 bases; bases with no gene match: 7. The CDR3 is 16 amino acids. In germline, CDR1 is SNHLY, CDR2 FYNNEI. This CDR3 is CASSALSGRTSYEQYF. The CDR3 DNA sequence: TGTGCCAGCAGTGCTCTTAGCGGGAGAACCTCCTACGAGCAGTACTTC. Filled out from reference TRBV2 and TRBJ2-7, the complete variable domain reads EPEVTQTPSHQVTQMGQEVILRCVPISNHLYFYWYRQILGQKVEFLVSFYNNEISEKSEIFDDQFSVERPDGSNFTLKIRSTKLEDSAMYFCASSALSGRTSYEQYFGPGTRLTVT.

The V gene is TRBV19, the J gene TRBJ2-5; 10 positions agree with TRBD2. The junction had 8 bases not matched to a gene; V was cut back by 5 bases and J by 2 bases. This CDR3 region has 16 residues. Germline assignment: CDR1 LNHDA and CDR2 SQIVND (reference sequence). The CDR3 DNA reads TGTGCCAGTAGTGTTGGACTAGCGGACGGGCAAGAGACCCAGTACTTC. It translates to CASSVGLADGQETQYF.

The chain couples TRBV7-6 to TRBJ1-4; weak D call: TRBD1 (5 bases). Germline V gene data show CDR1 as SGHVS and CDR2 as FNYEAQ. The CDR3 extends over 12 amino acids. V was pared by 5 bases and J by 8 bases, with 9 bases between. CDR3 amino acids: CASSPSGEKLFF. CDR3 nucleotides: TGTGCCAGCAGCCCCTCAGGGGAAAAACTGTTTTTT.

The chain uses TRBV30 and TRBJ2-1; no definite D call. The germline V gene has CDR1 GTSNPN and CDR2 SVGIG (reference sequence). The CDR3 is 12 amino acids. Trimming shortened V by 5 bases and J by 5 bases, and 10 bases separated the two germline ends. Here the CDR3 reads CAWGYHHNEQFF. The CDR3 DNA sequence: TGTGCCTGGGGGTACCACCACAATGAGCAGTTCTTC.

The J gene is TRBJ2-5, the V gene TRBV24-1; 8 bases agree with TRBD1. The germline gives CDR1 KGHDR, CDR2 SFDVKD. V lost 6 bases and J lost 5; bases outside the gene matches: 4. This CDR3 is built from 13 residues. CDR3 sequence: CATSPWDRETQYF. In DNA, the CDR3 is TGTGCCACCAGTCCCTGGGACAGGGAGACCCAGTACTTC.

This clone was detected a few times. The chain is built from TRBV6-1 and TRBJ1-5, with 11 bases that match TRBD1. J gave up 7 bases and V 1 base, and 12 bases lay outside the gene matches. This CDR3 is built from 18 residues. Germline V gene sequence: CDR1 MNHNS, CDR2 SASEGT. CDR3 region: CASSEDLGGQGVDQPQHF. CDR3 in DNA: TGTGCCAGCAGTGAAGATTTAGGGGGACAGGGGGTAGACCAGCCCCAGCATTTT.

This clone was seen once. V gene TRBV7-9 combines with J gene TRBJ2-3; a weak D match, TRBD2 (7 bases). The CDR3 is 16 residues long. The germline V and J ends were trimmed by 3 bases and 1 base, with 14 bases remaining between them. The germline CDR1 and CDR2 sequences are SEHNR and FQNEAQ (reference sequence). The DNA of the CDR3 is TGTGCCAGCAGCTTTGCCCTAGGGGGGGGCACAGATACGCAGTATTTT. The encoded protein is CASSFALGGGTDTQYF.

The V and J genes are TRBV19 and TRBJ2-1; TRBD1 might be the D (6 bases). V gave up 4 bases and J gave up 12 bases, with 19 bases separating them. The CDR3 contains 14 residues. CDR1 and CDR2 (germline): LNHDA, SQIVND (reference sequence). This CDR3 is CASSTTGSGAGQFF. For the CDR3, the DNA is TGTGCCAGTAGTACTACAGGGTCCGGTGCTGGGCAGTTCTTC.

Here the CDR3 DNA reads TGTGCCAGCAGCTCGAGACAGGGGACGACCGGGGAGCTGTTTTTT. Protein product: CASSSRQGTTGELFF. The chain employs TRBV7-2 and TRBJ2-2; 8 nucleotides match TRBD1. V was clipped by 4 bases and J by 5 bases; unmatched bases: 6. The germline V gene encodes CDR1 SGHTA and CDR2 FQGNSA. The CDR3 spans 15 residues.